The TCR beta chain described here comes from a study of regulatory T cells in long-lasting Graves disease. General study results and limits: Having few samples may have compromised the accuracy.

Time point specified: persistent/refractory GD, antithyroid drugs over 5 years with positive TRAb. TCR sequences were obtained from RNA taken from PBMCs. Tubes containing EDTA received 8 to 9.5 milliliters of drawn peripheral blood. Investigators prepared the TCR beta libraries by applying iRepertoire HTBI primers and Arm-PCR of CDR3 regions. MiXCR, run by TCRdb on the multiplex PCR reads, gives a single entry per CDR3 protein. This sample has some 370,000 distinct CDR3 sequences, with approximately 25% found just once. Many counts were recorded for this clonotype. The antigen remains undetermined. The CDR3 is 14 residues long. The V gene lost 4 bases and the J gene lost 3 bases, with 12 bases spanning the gap. Germline assignment: CDR1 MNHEY and CDR2 SVGEGT.

Sequencing used peripheral blood mononuclear cells (PBMCs), obtained when the disease was refractory, from a patient treated with antithyroid drugs. This receptor was obtained from a woman between 40 and 55 years old with Graves disease. The chain links TRBV6-2 or TRBV6-3 to TRBJ1-2; D might be TRBD1 (5 bases). The DNA of the CDR3 is TGTGCCAGCAGTTCGGGGCTATACTACTATGGCTACACCTTC. It codes for CASSSGLYYYGYTF.